This paragraph covers one T cell receptor beta chain sequence. Its antigen remains unidentified. Profiled with immunoSEQ multiplex PCR; TCRdb holds only in-frame clones, not every one. The table records around 100,000 clones, about 78% of them present only once. Germline CDR1 reads DFQATT; CDR2 reads SNEGSKA (reference sequence). The V gene end was trimmed by 8 bases and the J gene end by 6 bases; junction bases not matched to a gene: 3. The CDR3 is 11 residues long. This sample was taken from a study of Ad26.COV2.S vaccination and SARS-CoV-2 variants. The study, taken as a whole, reports: Once vaccination had occurred, spike-specific CD8+ and CD4+ T cell responses reportedly showed substantial breadth. Analyses that measured TCR breadth and depth may have underestimated total T cell responses. Vaccine and placebo groups showed comparable non-spike TCR breadth. The placebo group had lower spike-specific TCR breadth than the vaccine recipients did.

This rearrangement joins TRBV20-1 to TRBJ1-2; 10 nucleotides agree with TRBD1. The source material was peripheral blood, sampled after recovery from COVID-19. This TCR came from a human donor who had recovered from COVID-19. As DNA, the CDR3 is TGCAGTTCCGGGACAGGGGATGGCTACACCTTC. Translated, it gives CSSGTGDGYTF.